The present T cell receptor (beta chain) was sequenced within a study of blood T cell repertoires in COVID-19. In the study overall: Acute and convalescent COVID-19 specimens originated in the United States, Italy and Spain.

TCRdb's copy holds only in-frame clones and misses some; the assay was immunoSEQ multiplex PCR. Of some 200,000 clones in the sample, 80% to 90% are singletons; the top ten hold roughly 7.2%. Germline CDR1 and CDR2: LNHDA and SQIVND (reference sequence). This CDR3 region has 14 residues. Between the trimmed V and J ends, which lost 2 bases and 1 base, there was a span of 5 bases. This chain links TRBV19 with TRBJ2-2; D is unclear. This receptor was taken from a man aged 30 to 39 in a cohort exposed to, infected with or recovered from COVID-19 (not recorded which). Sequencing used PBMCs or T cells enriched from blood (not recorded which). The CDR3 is CASSIKQNTGELFF. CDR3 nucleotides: TGTGCCAGTAGTATAAAGCAGAACACCGGGGAGCTGTTTTTT.